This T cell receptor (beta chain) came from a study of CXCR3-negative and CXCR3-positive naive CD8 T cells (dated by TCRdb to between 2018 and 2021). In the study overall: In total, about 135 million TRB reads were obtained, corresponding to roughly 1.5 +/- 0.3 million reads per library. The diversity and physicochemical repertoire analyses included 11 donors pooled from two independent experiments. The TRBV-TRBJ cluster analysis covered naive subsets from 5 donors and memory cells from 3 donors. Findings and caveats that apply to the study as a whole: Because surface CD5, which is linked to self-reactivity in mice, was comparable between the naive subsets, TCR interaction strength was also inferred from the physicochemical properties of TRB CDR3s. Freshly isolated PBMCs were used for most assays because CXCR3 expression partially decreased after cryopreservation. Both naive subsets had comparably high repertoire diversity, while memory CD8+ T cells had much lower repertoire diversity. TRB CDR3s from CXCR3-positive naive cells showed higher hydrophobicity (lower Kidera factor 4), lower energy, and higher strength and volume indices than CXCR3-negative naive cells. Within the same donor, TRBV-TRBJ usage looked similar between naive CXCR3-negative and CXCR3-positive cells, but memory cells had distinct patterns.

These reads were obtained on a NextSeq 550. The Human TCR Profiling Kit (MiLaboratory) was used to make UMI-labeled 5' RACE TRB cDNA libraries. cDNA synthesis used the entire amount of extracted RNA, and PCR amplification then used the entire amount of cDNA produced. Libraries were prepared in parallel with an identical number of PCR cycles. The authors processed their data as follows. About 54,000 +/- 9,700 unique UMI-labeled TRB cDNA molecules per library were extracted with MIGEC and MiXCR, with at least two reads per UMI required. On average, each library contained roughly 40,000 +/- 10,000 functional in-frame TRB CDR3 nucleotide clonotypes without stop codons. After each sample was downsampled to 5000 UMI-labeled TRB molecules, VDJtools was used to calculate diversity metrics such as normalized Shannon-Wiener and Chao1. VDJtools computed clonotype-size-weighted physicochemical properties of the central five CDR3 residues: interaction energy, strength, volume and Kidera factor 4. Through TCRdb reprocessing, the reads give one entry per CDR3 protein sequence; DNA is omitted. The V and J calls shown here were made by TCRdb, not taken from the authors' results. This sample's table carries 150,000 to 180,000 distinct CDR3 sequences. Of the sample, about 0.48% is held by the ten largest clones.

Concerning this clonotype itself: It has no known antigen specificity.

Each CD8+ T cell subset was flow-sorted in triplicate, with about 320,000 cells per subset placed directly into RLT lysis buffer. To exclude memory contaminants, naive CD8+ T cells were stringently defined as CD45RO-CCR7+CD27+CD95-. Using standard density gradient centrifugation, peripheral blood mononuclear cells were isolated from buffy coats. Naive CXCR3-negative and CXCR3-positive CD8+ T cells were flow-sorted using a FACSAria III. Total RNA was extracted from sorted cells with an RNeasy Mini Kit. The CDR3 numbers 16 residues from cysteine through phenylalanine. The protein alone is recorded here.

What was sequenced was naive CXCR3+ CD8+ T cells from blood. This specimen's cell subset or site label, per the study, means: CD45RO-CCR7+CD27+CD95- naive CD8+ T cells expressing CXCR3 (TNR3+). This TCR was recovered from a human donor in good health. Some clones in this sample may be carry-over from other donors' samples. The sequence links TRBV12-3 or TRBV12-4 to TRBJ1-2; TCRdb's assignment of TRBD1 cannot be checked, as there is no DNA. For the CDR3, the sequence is CASKGWGEGSSVGYTF.